The subject of this entry is one T cell receptor beta chain. RNA transcripts served as the template for amplifying TCR beta CDR3 regions. The TCR CDR3 first-round RT-PCR relied on the HTBI primer set. TCRdb used MiXCR to reprocess the multiplex PCR reads, holding one entry per CDR3 protein. Here the sample spans roughly 360,000 distinct CDR3 sequences, approximately 13% being singletons. These data originate in a study of T cells in Graves' hyperthyroidism and ophthalmopathy. The CDR3 runs 12 residues. Germline V CDR1 and CDR2: KGHDR, SFDVKD. V was trimmed by 1 base and J by 6 bases, leaving 2 bases between them.

The sequence came from a man aged 25-40 years with Graves' hyperthyroidism that later progressed to Graves' ophthalmopathy. This chain uses TRBV24-1 with TRBJ1-4; D is uncertain. Sample: blood. The CDR3 region is CATSDLYEKLFF. DNA for the CDR3: TGTGCCACCAGTGATTTATATGAAAAACTGTTTTTT.